A single sample is the source of the 26 T cell receptor beta chains below, sequenced in a study of cytomegalovirus exposure and HLA in healthy donors (dated by TCRdb to the late 2010s). Receptor libraries were prepared by the immunoSEQ multiplex PCR assay. TCRdb retrieved this table from immuneACCESS and kept in-frame rearrangements only. Not all clones are present; in checked studies, unresolved V genes account for under half, and no reason is known for the remainder. The sample table lists around 60,000 clones, about 92% of them with a count of one. The ten largest account for about 0.95% of the sample. What was sequenced was PBMCs. The receptors derive from a man in his late teens or twenties in good health and CMV-seronegative.

V is TRBV28 and J is TRBJ1-5; D is undetermined. This CDR3 is built from 14 residues. V gave up 3 bases and J gave up 3 bases, with 9 bases separating them. Germline V gene sequence: CDR1 MDHEN, CDR2 SYDVKM. This CDR3 reads CASSFLGVNQPQHF. As DNA, the CDR3 is TGTGCCAGCAGTTTTCTGGGCGTCAATCAGCCCCAGCATTTT.

The rearrangement links TRBV19 to TRBJ2-1, with D maybe TRBD2 (6 bases). Trimming removed 4 bases at V and 8 bases at J, with 15 bases between. CDR3 length: 14 amino acids. Germline V lookup: CDR1 LNHDA, CDR2 SQIVND (reference sequence). This CDR3 reads CASSTTMTSHEQFF. The CDR3 nucleotides read TGTGCCAGTAGTACAACAATGACTAGTCATGAGCAGTTCTTC. Together with reference TRBV19 and TRBJ2-1, the CDR3 gives the full variable domain: DGGITQSPKYLFRKEGQNVTLSCEQNLNHDAMYWYRQDPGQGLRLIYYSQIVNDFQKGDIAEGYSVSREKKESFPLTVTSAQKNPTAFYLCASSTTMTSHEQFFGPGTRLTVL.

This clone was recorded only once. The V gene is TRBV11-2, the J gene TRBJ2-1; D gene ambiguous. The CDR3 has 11 residues. V lost 4 bases to trimming and J lost 9 bases, with 7 bases between them. Per germline, CDR1 SGHAT and CDR2 FQNNGV. The CDR3 nucleotides read TGTGCCAGCAGCTCGATGAGTGAGCAGTTCTTC. Residues: CASSSMSEQFF.

Only a few counts were recorded for this clone. CDR3 in amino acids: CATSRVLGETQYF. CDR3 DNA sequence: TGTGCCACCAGCAGAGTACTAGGGGAGACCCAGTACTTC. The chain couples TRBV15 to TRBJ2-5, with a tentative D call TRBD2 (5 bases). CDR1 and CDR2 from the germline V gene are LNHNV and YYDKDF (reference sequence). The CDR3 is 13 residues long. The V end was cut by 1 base, the J end by 5 bases, with 8 bases between. Full variable domain (remainder filled in from reference TRBV15 and TRBJ2-5): DAMVIQNPRYQVTQFGKPVTLSCSQTLNHNVMYWYQQKSSQAPKLLFHYYDKDFNNEADTPDNFQSRRPNTSFCFLDIRSPGLGDTAMYLCATSRVLGETQYFGPGTRLLVL.

The V and J genes are TRBV29-1 and TRBJ2-5; D is possibly TRBD1 (6 bases). Germline V gives CDR1 SQVTM, CDR2 ANQGSEA. V was pared by 4 bases and J by 2 bases, with 17 bases between. This CDR3 contains 15 residues. CDR3 sequence reads: CSVVSARGPQETQYF. The CDR3 bases are TGCAGCGTTGTCTCTGCCAGGGGCCCTCAAGAGACCCAGTACTTC.

This rearrangement joins TRBV27 to TRBJ2-3; maybe TRBD2 (6 bases). The CDR3 has 15 amino acids. Trimming left V 0 bases short and J 5 bases short, with 12 bases between. Germline V gene lookup returns CDR1 MNHEY and CDR2 SMNVEV (reference sequence). The DNA for the CDR3 is TGTGCCAGCAGTTTATCCGGGGGAGCTGGAGATACGCAGTATTTT. Protein sequence: CASSLSGGAGDTQYF.

V usage is TRBV7-2 and J usage is TRBJ2-3; 15 nucleotides agree with TRBD2. The V segment lost 0 bases and the J segment 2 bases; nucleotides outside the gene matches: 6. The germline CDR1 and CDR2 sequences are SGHTA and FQGNSA. There are 19 residues in the CDR3. CDR3 sequence (DNA): TGTGCCAGCAGCTTAGCCTCGGGACTAGCGGGAGGAATCACAGATACGCAGTATTTT. Encoded protein: CASSLASGLAGGITDTQYF.

This sequence joins TRBV5-6 and TRBJ2-1, with 8 bases lining up with TRBD2. V dropped 4 bases and J dropped 7; count of bases not matched to a gene: 7. Germline V gene data show CDR1 as SGHDT and CDR2 as YYEEEE. This CDR3 is built from 14 residues. The CDR3 protein is CASSGVASGNEQFF. The CDR3 DNA reads TGTGCCAGCAGCGGGGTGGCTAGCGGGAATGAGCAGTTCTTC. The entire variable domain, with the rest obtained from reference TRBV5-6 and TRBJ2-1, is as follows: DAGVTQSPTHLIKTRGQQVTLRCSPKSGHDTVSWYQQALGQGPQFIFQYYEEEERQRGNFPDRFSGHQFPNYSSELNVNALLLGDSALYLCASSGVASGNEQFFGPGTRLTVL.

This clone showed up just a few times. The chain links TRBV7-3 to TRBJ2-1; 12 bases agree with TRBD2. The V gene's germline CDR1 is SGHTA and CDR2 FQGTGA. V shed 1 base and J 7 bases; nucleotides not matched to a gene: 5. This CDR3 has 16 amino acids. For the CDR3, the DNA is TGTGCCAGCAGCTTAAATGGACTAGCGGGATATAATGAGCAGTTCTTC. It encodes CASSLNGLAGYNEQFF.

The rearrangement links TRBV12-5 to TRBJ2-5; no clear D gene. Germline CDR1 reads LGHNT; CDR2 reads FRNRAP. The CDR3 totals 17 residues. The germline V and J ends were trimmed by 5 bases and 1 base, with 20 bases remaining between them. The CDR3 DNA sequence: TGTGCTAGTGGTCCAACCTTAGTGGTGCCTCCCCAAGAGACCCAGTACTTC. Residues: CASGPTLVVPPQETQYF.

This clone appeared a few times. This chain links TRBV11-2 with TRBJ1-5; TRBD1 agrees at 11 bases. V dropped 5 bases and J dropped 7; count of bases not matched to a gene: 7. CDR3 size: 15 residues. Germline CDR1 and CDR2: SGHAT and FQNNGV. The CDR3, as DNA: TGTGCCAGCAGCCTCGGGACAGGGGGTCGGCAGCCCCAGCATTTT. Translation: CASSLGTGGRQPQHF.

This clone appeared a single time. The chain couples TRBV9 to TRBJ2-5; a weak D match, TRBD2 (5 bases). CDR1 is SGDLS, CDR2 YYNGEE, per germline. With 5 bases removed from V and 13 bases from J, the gap between germline ends came to 21 bases. This CDR3 contains 13 residues. CDR3 residues: CASSSMGGSPPYF. The CDR3 DNA reads as TGTGCCAGCAGTTCTATGGGTGGGAGCCCTCCGTACTTC. Supplemented by reference TRBV9 and TRBJ2-5, the full variable domain reads DSGVTQTPKHLITATGQRVTLRCSPRSGDLSVYWYQQSLDQGLQFLIQYYNGEERAKGNILERFSAQQFPDLHSELNLSSLELGDSALYFCASSSMGGSPPYFGPGTRLLVL.

The chain joins TRBV4-2 to TRBJ2-3, with D perhaps TRBD2 (5 bases). The V and J ends lost 1 base and 2 bases respectively, with 10 bases between them. The CDR3 runs 15 residues. CDR1 is LGHNA and CDR2 is YNFKEQ in the germline V gene. This CDR3 is CASSQGQEDTDTQYF. The CDR3 nucleotides are TGTGCCAGCAGCCAAGGGCAGGAGGACACAGATACGCAGTATTTT.

V and J are TRBV7-8 and TRBJ2-5, with 10 nucleotides matching TRBD2. V gave up 5 bases and J gave up 1 base; unmatched junction bases: 7. Germline assignment: CDR1 SGHVS and CDR2 FQNEAQ. This CDR3 is 16 amino acids long. This chain's CDR3 is CASSPPIAGGQETQYF. The CDR3 DNA follows: TGTGCCAGCAGCCCCCCTATAGCGGGAGGCCAAGAGACCCAGTACTTC.

The chain links TRBV19 to TRBJ1-1, with 7 bases fitting TRBD1. This CDR3 has 15 residues. V was pared by 3 bases and J by 5 bases, with 9 bases of the junction left unmatched. CDR1 is LNHDA, CDR2 SQIVND, per germline (reference sequence). The CDR3 spells CASSIDPTGSTEAFF. The CDR3, as DNA: TGTGCCAGTAGTATCGACCCGACAGGGAGTACTGAAGCTTTCTTT.

The CDR3 coding sequence is TGTGCCAGCAGCTTAGAGGTGCGGGGAGGCTATGGCTACACCTTC. This gives the protein CASSLEVRGGYGYTF. The rearrangement links TRBV7-2 to TRBJ1-2, with D unresolved. Germline V CDR1 and CDR2: SGHTA, FQGNSA. V gave up 1 base and J gave up 4 bases, with 13 bases separating them. This CDR3 has 15 residues.

The chain combines TRBV10-2 with TRBJ2-2; TRBD2 matches at 8 bases. CDR1 is WSHSY, CDR2 SAAADI, per germline. This CDR3 spans 13 amino acids. V was clipped by 6 bases and J by 6 bases; unmatched bases: 3. CDR3 sequence reads: CASRERESGELFF. The CDR3 DNA sequence: TGCGCCAGCAGGGAGCGGGAGTCCGGGGAGCTGTTTTTT.

The chain uses TRBV2 and TRBJ2-5; D perhaps matches TRBD2 (5 bases). Germline CDR1 reads SNHLY; CDR2 reads FYNNEI. The CDR3 length is 14 residues. Trimming took 10 bases from V and 4 from J, leaving 19 bases between them. CDR3 protein: CATPRGREAETQYF. The CDR3 bases are TGTGCCACCCCCCGAGGACGGGAAGCAGAGACCCAGTACTTC. The full variable domain, its missing parts supplied by reference TRBV2 and TRBJ2-5, is EPEVTQTPSHQVTQMGQEVILRCVPISNHLYFYWYRQILGQKVEFLVSFYNNEISEKSEIFDDQFSVERPDGSNFTLKIRSTKLEDSAMYFCATPRGREAETQYFGPGTRLLVL.

The rearrangement joins TRBV28 to TRBJ1-2; D is possibly TRBD1 (5 bases). This CDR3 region has 13 residues. CDR1 and CDR2 from the germline V gene are MDHEN and SYDVKM. The V gene lost 6 bases and the J gene lost 0 bases, with 8 bases spanning the gap. Written as DNA, the CDR3 is TGTGCCAGCAGGGACACCTCTAACTATGGCTACACCTTC. It translates to CASRDTSNYGYTF.

The rearrangement joins TRBV28 to TRBJ2-3; TRBD2 matches at 7 bases. With V trimmed by 7 bases and J by 1 base, 2 bases remained unmatched. The CDR3 is 13 amino acids. Germline-derived CDR1 and CDR2 are MDHEN and SYDVKM. The CDR3 nucleotides are TGTGCCAGCATAGCGGGCCGCACAGATACGCAGTATTTT. It specifies CASIAGRTDTQYF.

CDR3 bases: TGCGCCAGCAGCTCGGACAGGGCCTATGAAGCTTTCTTT. Translating gives CASSSDRAYEAFF. The V call is TRBV5-1, the J call TRBJ1-1; 8 bases agree with TRBD1. V was clipped by 3 bases and J by 7 bases; unmatched bases: 5. The length of the CDR3 is 13 residues. In germline, CDR1 is SGHRS, CDR2 YFSETQ.

This chain links TRBV19 with TRBJ1-1; the D gene is possibly TRBD1 (6 bases). CDR1 is LNHDA, CDR2 SQIVND, per germline (reference sequence). V lost 2 bases and J 0 bases, leaving 13 bases between the germline ends. The CDR3 totals 16 residues. In DNA form, the CDR3 reads TGTGCCAGTAGTATACTCGGACAGACTATGAACACTGAAGCTTTCTTT. It is translated as CASSILGQTMNTEAFF.

The gene calls are TRBV28 and TRBJ1-4; D call uncertain. The germline V gene encodes CDR1 MDHEN and CDR2 SYDVKM. There are 13 residues in the CDR3. The V and J ends lost 7 bases and 7 bases respectively, with 13 bases between them. CDR3 sequence reads: CASTQAGSEKLFF. CDR3 coding DNA: TGTGCCAGCACCCAGGCTGGGAGTGAAAAACTGTTTTTT.

The chain combines TRBV7-8 with TRBJ2-7, with 14 bases lining up with TRBD2. Germline-derived CDR1 and CDR2 are SGHVS and FQNEAQ. V lost 5 bases to trimming and J lost 3 bases; unmatched junction nucleotides: 6. The CDR3 sequence is 16 residues long. The CDR3 region has the DNA TGTGCCAGCAGCCGTGAGGGACTAGCGGGAGTCTACGAGCAGTACTTC. It codes for CASSREGLAGVYEQYF.

The chain couples TRBV10-3 to TRBJ2-7, with 8 positions matching TRBD2. The V gene's germline CDR1 is ENHRY and CDR2 SYGVKD. After removal of 0 bases from V and 4 bases from J, the junction contained 5 bases not matched to a gene. This CDR3 is built from 15 residues. CDR3 nucleotide sequence: TGTGCCATCAGTGAGTCAAGCGGGAGTGGGTACGAGCAGTACTTC. It yields the protein CAISESSGSGYEQYF.

V and J are TRBV29-1 and TRBJ1-1; the D gene is possibly TRBD1 (5 bases). Trimming cost V 2 bases and J 6 bases, with 13 bases left between them. CDR3 length: 13 amino acids. Germline CDR1 reads SQVTM; CDR2 reads ANQGSEA. The CDR3 DNA sequence: TGCAGCGTTGAACAGGGCTTCGGTTCTGAAGCTTTCTTT. Translation: CSVEQGFGSEAFF.